This T cell receptor (beta chain) was retrieved from a study of shared clonotypes between healthy human individuals. Study information: Researchers drew samples from two women and a few men aged 18 to 49.

Some clones are missing from TCRdb's copy, which holds only in-frame ones; the method was immunoSEQ multiplex PCR. This table holds more than 150,000 clones, over 50% found once. CDR1 and CDR2 (germline): MGHDK, SYGVNS. The V end was cut by 5 bases, the J end by 4 bases, with 9 bases between. This CDR3 has 12 residues. The rearrangement uses TRBV25-1 and TRBJ2-7; TRBD1 might be the D (6 bases). The receptor's source is a man under 40 in good health. Sequenced: memory CD4+ T cells sorted from blood. Subset in this sample: CD45RA-negative fraction. CDR3 region: CASSSQGYEQYF. The CDR3 DNA follows: TGTGCCAGCAGTAGCCAGGGGTACGAGCAGTACTTC.